This entry lists 28 T cell receptor beta chains sequenced from one sample in a study of Tregs in tolerant kidney transplant recipients. The nonmyeloablative bone marrow transplants came from related graft donors, with transient mixed chimerism. Sequencing was performed with immunoSEQ multiplex PCR; in TCRdb, only in-frame clones are kept and a portion is missing. The table shows roughly 50,000 clones, with approximately 90% occurring only once. The source was CD8+ T cells from blood (PBMCs), collected 12 months after the transplant. The receptors stem from a human patient who received a combined kidney and bone marrow transplant. Some T cells could come from the graft donor.

This clone has a single count. The gene calls are TRBV5-4 and TRBJ2-7; TRBD2 matches 7 bases. From germline, CDR1 is SGHNT and CDR2 YYREEE (reference sequence). The V gene end was trimmed by 2 bases and the J gene end by 9 bases; junction bases not matched to a gene: 17. The CDR3 sequence is 16 residues long. CDR3 region: CASSLVPGKRDGMQYF. The CDR3 DNA reads as TGTGCCAGCAGCTTAGTACCCGGCAAGCGGGACGGAATGCAGTACTTC.

This clone showed up just once. The chain combines TRBV19 with TRBJ1-1; maybe TRBD1 (6 bases). This CDR3 has 18 residues. Germline assignment: CDR1 LNHDA and CDR2 SQIVND (reference sequence). V gave up 7 bases and J gave up 0 bases, with 24 bases separating them. For the CDR3, the DNA is TGTGCCAGTAAAGCCCAACGACAAGGGGGAATCATGAACACTGAAGCTTTCTTT. This sequence encodes CASKAQRQGGIMNTEAFF.

The CDR3 protein is CASSLAPGKGRNQPQHF. CDR3 bases: TGTGCCAGCAGCTTAGCGCCGGGCAAGGGGCGCAATCAGCCCCAGCATTTT. The chain joins TRBV7-9 to TRBJ1-5, with D perhaps matching TRBD1 (5 bases). The V end lost 0 bases, the J end lost 2 bases, and 14 bases lay between the germline ends. CDR3 length equals 17 residues. Germline V gives CDR1 SEHNR, CDR2 FQNEAQ (reference sequence).

The rearrangement joins TRBV29-1 to TRBJ1-3; perhaps TRBD1 as D (5 bases). Germline V lookup: CDR1 SQVTM, CDR2 ANQGSEA. The CDR3 extends over 12 amino acids. Trimming removed 4 bases from V and 2 bases from J, with 6 bases in between. The CDR3 nucleotides read TGCAGCGTTGGGGGCCCTGGAAACACCATATATTTT. This encodes CSVGGPGNTIYF. Based on the CDR3 plus reference TRBV29-1 and TRBJ1-3, the full variable domain is SAVISQKPSRDICQRGTSLTIQCQVDSQVTMMFWYRQQPGQSLTLIATANQGSEATYESGFVIDKFPISRPNLTFSTLTVSNMSPEDSSIYLCSVGGPGNTIYFGEGSWLTVV.

The chain couples TRBV11-2 to TRBJ2-1, with a possible D match to TRBD2 (7 bases). V was trimmed by 1 base and J by 9 bases, leaving 16 bases between them. The CDR3 extends over 15 amino acids. Germline values: CDR1 SGHAT, CDR2 FQNNGV. CDR3 nucleotide sequence: TGTGCCAGCAGCTTAGTGTGGGGGGGCAACGGTGAGCAGTTCTTC. Encoded protein: CASSLVWGGNGEQFF.

The V gene is TRBV7-9, the J gene TRBJ2-5; TRBD2 aligns across 8 bases. V gave up 6 bases and J gave up 0 bases; unmatched junction bases: 6. CDR3 length: 15 residues. Germline loops: CDR1 SEHNR, CDR2 FQNEAQ (reference sequence). This CDR3 is CASSFSLADQETQYF. DNA of the CDR3: TGTGCCAGCAGTTTCTCACTAGCGGACCAAGAGACCCAGTACTTC.

The J gene is TRBJ2-7, the V gene TRBV23-1; D not resolved. TRBV23-1 is treated as an ORF (open reading frame) with a function not yet certain. V shed 7 bases and J shed 3 bases, with 10 bases lying between them. This CDR3 has 12 amino acids. The CDR3 bases are TGCGCCAGCATCCCCCGAGACTACGAGCAGTACTTC. Translated: CASIPRDYEQYF.

This chain links TRBV11-3 with TRBJ1-2, with 8 bases aligning to TRBD1. With V trimmed by 5 bases and J by 4 bases, 9 bases remained unmatched. The CDR3 runs to 15 residues. The germline V gene encodes CDR1 SGHNT and CDR2 YENEEA. The CDR3 region has the DNA TGTGCCAGCAGCGGGGCGACCGGGACAGGCTATGGCTACACCTTC. Translating it yields CASSGATGTGYGYTF. Together with reference TRBV11-3 and TRBJ1-2, the CDR3 gives the full variable domain: EAGVVQSPRYKIIEKKQPVAFWCNPISGHNTLYWYLQNLGQGPELLIRYENEEAVDDSQLPKDRFSAERLKGVDSTLKIQPAELGDSAVYLCASSGATGTGYGYTFGSGTRLTVV.

The chain carries TRBV6-5 and TRBJ2-1; D might be TRBD2 (6 bases). The V gene's germline CDR1 is MNHEY and CDR2 SVGAGI. The V and J ends lost 10 bases and 9 bases respectively, with 25 bases between them. CDR3 size: 15 residues. The CDR3 sequence: CATLPYRERGGEQFF. In DNA form, the CDR3 reads TGTGCCACATTACCCTATCGGGAGAGGGGAGGTGAGCAGTTCTTC.

The genes are TRBV28 and TRBJ2-2; possibly TRBD1 for D (6 bases). V shed 5 bases and J shed 7 bases, with 17 bases lying between them. This CDR3 contains 15 residues. The germline V gene encodes CDR1 MDHEN and CDR2 SYDVKM. The CDR3 DNA reads as TGTGCCAGCAGTGGAGTCTCGACAGGCGGCGGGGAGCTGTTTTTT. Protein sequence: CASSGVSTGGGELFF.

The CDR3 loop is CASSLGRQGDNYGYTF. CDR3 nucleotides: TGTGCCAGCAGCTTAGGCCGACAGGGAGACAACTATGGCTACACCTTC. The V call is TRBV13, the J call TRBJ1-2, with 7 positions matching TRBD1. With V trimmed by 0 bases and J by 2 bases, 6 bases remained unmatched. Per germline, CDR1 PRHDT and CDR2 FYEKMQ (reference sequence). This CDR3 region has 16 residues.

Worth noting for this clone: The sample holds other DNA sequences that translate to the same CDR3. The chain combines TRBV6-5 with TRBJ2-1, with D possibly TRBD2 on 6 matching bases. CDR3 length: 11 residues. Germline CDR1 reads MNHEY; CDR2 reads SVGAGI. V was clipped by 6 bases and J by 6 bases, with 6 bases between them. The CDR3 DNA is TGTGCCAGCAGGACTAGCAATGAGCAGTTCTTC. Translating it yields CASRTSNEQFF.

This clone was counted once. The V call is TRBV6-1, the J call TRBJ2-7; a weak D match, TRBD2 (5 bases). The CDR3 runs to 12 residues. Deletions cut 5 bases from V and 10 bases from J, with 15 bases between. Germline V gene lookup returns CDR1 MNHNS and CDR2 SASEGT. The CDR3 region has the DNA TGTGCCAGCAGTACCGAAGGGAGCCTTCAGTACTTC. Its translation: CASSTEGSLQYF.

V usage is TRBV30 and J usage is TRBJ1-2; 8 nucleotides align to TRBD1. Trimming cost V 4 bases and J 4 bases; bases outside gene matches: 8. The CDR3 totals 14 residues. Germline CDR1 GTSNPN, CDR2 SVGIG (reference sequence). CDR3 residues: CAWTRQGISYGYTF. In DNA, the CDR3 is TGTGCCTGGACCCGACAGGGGATATCCTATGGCTACACCTTC.

A word on this clone: Distinct nucleotide sequences in the sample also encode this CDR3. This rearrangement joins TRBV6-5 to TRBJ1-1; TRBD1 matches at 10 bases. The CDR3 covers 15 residues. V lost 0 bases and J lost 4; bases outside the gene matches: 2. Germline CDR1 and CDR2: MNHEY and SVGAGI. CDR3 region: CASSYSRTGGTEAFF. In DNA form, the CDR3 reads TGTGCCAGCAGTTACTCTCGGACAGGGGGCACTGAAGCTTTCTTT.

This clone was recorded only once. The rearrangement uses TRBV7-9 and TRBJ2-1; TRBD2 matches 7 bases. V lost 5 bases and J lost 4; bases outside the gene matches: 8. Germline V gene data show CDR1 as SEHNR and CDR2 as FQNEAQ (reference sequence). This CDR3 is built from 15 residues. Here the CDR3 DNA reads TGTGCCAGCAGCCCTCCGGCGGGAGCTTACAATGAGCAGTTCTTC. Its protein product is CASSPPAGAYNEQFF.

The rearrangement uses TRBV18 and TRBJ2-7, with TRBD2 identical over 12 bases. The CDR3 spans 15 residues. Germline CDR1 KGHSH, CDR2 LQKENI. V shed 1 base and J 4 bases; nucleotides not matched to a gene: 2. Written as DNA, the CDR3 is TGTGCCAGCTCACCACAGACTAGCGGGGGATACGAGCAGTACTTC. Protein sequence: CASSPQTSGGYEQYF. Full variable domain (remainder filled in from reference TRBV18 and TRBJ2-7): NAGVMQNPRHLVRRRGQEARLRCSPMKGHSHVYWYRQLPEEGLKFMVYLQKENIIDESGMPKERFSAEFPKEGPSILRIQQVVRGDSAAYFCASSPQTSGGYEQYFGPGTRLTVT.

The chain uses TRBV19 and TRBJ2-1, with D maybe TRBD2 (6 bases). The V gene lost 6 bases and the J gene lost 0 bases, with 12 bases spanning the gap. CDR1 and CDR2 from the germline V gene are LNHDA and SQIVND (reference sequence). The CDR3 has 15 residues. CDR3 DNA: TGTGCCAGTAGGAGTTTAGCGGTCTCCTACAATGAGCAGTTCTTC. Amino acid sequence: CASRSLAVSYNEQFF.

The rearrangement links TRBV5-1 to TRBJ2-2, with TRBD1 identical over 9 bases. The CDR3 is 15 residues long. In germline, CDR1 is SGHRS, CDR2 YFSETQ. V lost 4 bases to trimming and J lost 7 bases; unmatched junction nucleotides: 8. Written as DNA, the CDR3 is TGCGCCAGCAGCCTAATATCGGGACAGGGCGGGGAGCTGTTTTTT. It is translated as CASSLISGQGGELFF.

The chain recombines TRBV7-6 with TRBJ2-1, with 7 bases lining up with TRBD2. V lost 1 base and J lost 4; bases outside the gene matches: 10. This CDR3 is 17 amino acids long. CDR1 and CDR2 from the germline V gene are SGHVS and FNYEAQ. The CDR3 loop reads CASSLGPGLPHYNEQFF. Written as DNA, the CDR3 is TGTGCCAGCAGCTTAGGTCCGGGACTACCGCATTACAATGAGCAGTTCTTC. The full variable domain, completed using reference TRBV7-6 and TRBJ2-1, is GAGVSQSPRYKVTKRGQDVALRCDPISGHVSLYWYRQALGQGPEFLTYFNYEAQQDKSGLPNDRFSAERPEGSISTLTIQRTEQRDSAMYRCASSLGPGLPHYNEQFFGPGTRLTVL.

This chain uses TRBV30 with TRBJ1-4; 8 nucleotides match TRBD1. The V gene's germline CDR1 is GTSNPN and CDR2 SVGIG (reference sequence). This CDR3 spans 14 amino acids. V shed 4 bases and J 7 bases; nucleotides not matched to a gene: 8. The CDR3 nucleotides are TGTGCCTGGACTCCGGGACAGGCTGGTGAAAAACTGTTTTTT. Encoded protein: CAWTPGQAGEKLFF.

This clone was seen once. The chain uses TRBV7-2 and TRBJ2-1; tentatively, D is TRBD2 (5 bases). CDR1 is SGHTA and CDR2 is FQGNSA in the germline V gene. V was clipped by 5 bases and J by 6 bases, with 23 bases between them. The CDR3 consists of 17 residues. The CDR3 DNA sequence: TGTGCCAGCAGCAACCGAGGGCCCCAGCTTTATGGCAATGAGCAGTTCTTC. Translation gives CASSNRGPQLYGNEQFF.

This rearrangement joins TRBV7-9 to TRBJ2-3; weak D call: TRBD2 (6 bases). The CDR3 is made up of 13 amino acids. V lost 6 bases, J lost 2 bases, and 9 bases lay in between. CDR1 and CDR2 from the germline V gene are SEHNR and FQNEAQ (reference sequence). Here the CDR3 reads CASREGFTDTQYF. CDR3 nucleotide sequence: TGTGCCAGCAGGGAGGGGTTCACAGATACGCAGTATTTT.

The genes are TRBV4-3 and TRBJ2-7; 8 bases align to TRBD1. Trimming cost V 1 base and J 5 bases; bases outside gene matches: 7. The germline gives CDR1 LGHNA, CDR2 YSLEER. CDR3 length: 15 amino acids. The CDR3 is CASSQVYRGSHEQYF. The CDR3 bases are TGCGCCAGCAGCCAAGTGTACAGGGGGAGCCACGAGCAGTACTTC.

The V gene is TRBV16, the J gene TRBJ1-2, with 10 bases fitting TRBD1. The J segment lost 0 bases and the V segment lost 4 bases, leaving 8 bases of the junction unmatched. Germline V gene lookup returns CDR1 KGHSY and CDR2 FQNENV. The CDR3 consists of 17 residues. The CDR3 DNA sequence: TGTGCCAGCAGCCTGACAGGGGGCTTGGGAGCTAACTATGGCTACACCTTC. Its translation: CASSLTGGLGANYGYTF.

The V call is TRBV7-9, the J call TRBJ1-4, with TRBD1 as a possible D gene (6 bases). Trimming cost V 4 bases and J 8 bases, with 14 bases left between them. The CDR3 sequence is 14 residues long. Germline V CDR1 and CDR2: SEHNR, FQNEAQ (reference sequence). The CDR3 nucleotides read TGTGCCAGCAGCTCCCCGTGGGACAACGAAAAACTGTTTTTT. The encoded protein is CASSSPWDNEKLFF.

The rearrangement uses TRBV9 and TRBJ2-1; 13 nucleotides agree with TRBD2. V shed 2 bases, J shed 4 bases, and the junction held 6 bases outside the gene matches. This CDR3 is 17 amino acids long. In germline, CDR1 is SGDLS, CDR2 YYNGEE. The CDR3 DNA is TGTGCCAGCAGCGTCCAAGGACTAGCGGGGGAGTACAATGAGCAGTTCTTC. Its translation: CASSVQGLAGEYNEQFF.

About this clone: The sample has other DNA sequences that encode this CDR3 too. The rearrangement joins TRBV6-5 to TRBJ1-6; tentative D call: TRBD1 (5 bases). V lost 2 bases and J lost 8, with 13 bases in between. This CDR3 spans 15 amino acids. Per germline, CDR1 MNHEY and CDR2 SVGAGI. CDR3 residues: CASSYGAPTYSPLHF. The CDR3 DNA is TGTGCCAGCAGTTACGGGGCCCCTACTTATTCACCCCTCCACTTT.